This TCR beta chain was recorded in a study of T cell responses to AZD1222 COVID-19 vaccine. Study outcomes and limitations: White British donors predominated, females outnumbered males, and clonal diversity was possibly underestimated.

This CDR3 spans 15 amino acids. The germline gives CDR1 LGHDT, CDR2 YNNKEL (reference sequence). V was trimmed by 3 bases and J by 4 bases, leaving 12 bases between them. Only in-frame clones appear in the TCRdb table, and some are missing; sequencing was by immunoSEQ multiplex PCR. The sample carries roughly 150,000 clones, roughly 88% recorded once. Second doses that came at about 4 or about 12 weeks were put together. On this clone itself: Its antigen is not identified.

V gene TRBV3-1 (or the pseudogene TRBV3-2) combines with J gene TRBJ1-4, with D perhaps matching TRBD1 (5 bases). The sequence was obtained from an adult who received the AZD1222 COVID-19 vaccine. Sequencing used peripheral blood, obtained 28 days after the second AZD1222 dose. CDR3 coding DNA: TGTGCCAGCAGCCAGAGCAGACAGTTTAATGAAAAACTGTTTTTT. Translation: CASSQSRQFNEKLFF.